This TCR beta chain was identified in a study of CD8 T cells in ankylosing spondylitis. The V segment lost 8 bases and the J segment 7 bases; nucleotides outside the gene matches: 7. The CDR3 sequence is 12 residues long. CDR1 SQVTM and CDR2 ANQGSEA come from the germline V gene. Study-wide findings and caveats: Those disease-linked clones were CD8+; they were also relatively rare in peripheral blood. Apparently characteristic of ankylosing spondylitis blood was a TCR beta motif (fewer than 10 highly homologous variants). Reportedly, matched ankylosing spondylitis synovial fluid was significantly enriched for disease-linked clones.

Each CDR3 protein gets one entry after TCRdb re-called the 5' RACE reads with MiXCR. The sample carries about 250,000 distinct CDR3 sequences, about 24% recorded once. This clonotype was seen more than once but under ten times. The antigen remains unidentified. Sequencing used blood, either unsorted or a sorted T cell fraction (not recorded which). V usage is TRBV29-1 and J usage is TRBJ2-5, with 10 bases aligning to TRBD1. This TCR was recovered from a male donor with ankylosing spondylitis or in good health (not recorded which). The CDR3 sequence: CSTPGQGMTQYF. The CDR3 DNA is TGCAGCACTCCGGGACAGGGGATGACCCAGTACTTC. The whole variable domain, remainder taken from reference TRBV29-1 and TRBJ2-5, is SAVISQKPSRDICQRGTSLTIQCQVDSQVTMMFWYRQQPGQSLTLIATANQGSEATYESGFVIDKFPISRPNLTFSTLTVSNMSPEDSSIYLCSTPGQGMTQYFGPGTRLLVL.